This T cell receptor beta chain is from a study of vaccination and CD4 T cells after COVID-19 (dated by TCRdb to between 2022 and 2023). General notes on the study: SARS-CoV-2 positivity had been established in the convalescent patients by nasal swab PCR, and mild disease was recorded in roughly ten of these patients and severe disease in one. The convalescent cohort comprised six males and four females, including two Hispanic individuals, seven Caucasians, two Asians and one multiracial person. Participants received two doses of either the Pfizer-BioNTech BNT162b2 vaccine (n=8) or the Moderna mRNA-1273 vaccine (n=2). Post-COVID blood samples from convalescent patients were collected a median of roughly 100 days after diagnosis, with a range of roughly 35 to 161 days. The time from the second vaccine dose to post-vaccine blood sampling had a median of roughly 72 days and ranged from about 14 to 241 days. Culture stimuli were overlapping spike peptide pools from SARS-CoV-2 and from the common cold coronaviruses HCoV-NL63, HCoV-OC43 and HCoV-229E. Control cultures received a CEFX viral epitope pool as the positive control, an HIV-1 Nef peptide pool as the negative control, or no peptide. In about 11 COVID-19 convalescent patients and several infection-naive healthy vaccine recipients, the spike-specific CD4+ TCR repertoire before mRNA vaccination was compared with the repertoire after mRNA vaccination.

This clonotype has only a few counts. Its antigen is currently not known. Within one base of it there is no much larger clone, and no base qualities were kept. According to the germline V gene (reference sequence), CDR1 reads DFQATT and CDR2 reads SNEGSKA. Germline trimming amounts to 4 bases on V and 6 bases on J, with 8 as the count of junction bases outside the gene matches. The CDR3 runs 14 residues from the cysteine to the phenylalanine. CDR3 DNA is the only sequence kept; it has 42 bases, read in frame from the first base. General study outcomes and caveats: In convalescent patients, nearly all vaccine-specific clones (304 of 307) were found to be mono-reactive for SARS-CoV-2 spike rather than cross-reactive with common cold coronaviruses. The study included relatively few convalescent patients and did not analyze early timepoints after natural infection. An increase in the median number of SARS-CoV-2-reactive clonotypes from 21 after infection to 38 after vaccination was observed, but the change was not found to be significant. Among convalescent patients, a median approximately 88% of the SARS-CoV-2-reactive clones seen after vaccination appeared only after vaccination, which suggests priming specific to the vaccine.

Libraries were made using PCR. DNA from cultured CD4+ T cells was subjected to TCR sequencing with the Oncomine TCR Beta short-read assay at the Johns Hopkins FTIC core. The QIAamp micro DNA kit was used to extract genomic DNA from the cultured CD4+ T cells. The Oncomine TCR Beta libraries from cultured CD4+ T cells were pooled using unique dual indexes and then sequenced on an Illumina iSeq 100. The paper's processing steps were these. Non-productive sequences were removed, and CDR3s that did not start with C, did not end with F or W, or were shorter than 7 amino acids were discarded. The MANAFEST web application identified antigen-specific clonotypes by comparing peptide-stimulated wells against reference wells and other culture wells. Positive clones required FDR below 0.05, an odds ratio above 5, and productive frequency above 0.1% in at least two of three replicate wells. A clonotype counted as cross-reactive if it showed significant expansion both in the SARS-CoV-2 spike wells and in at least one common cold coronavirus spike condition. Similarity between CDR3 sequences was evaluated in R version 3.6.1 using Levenshtein distances (stringdist) and unrooted phylogenetic trees (ape). The raw public reads went through TCRdb reprocessing: fastp at Q25, MiXCR clone calling, in-frame beta chains kept. Merged by CDR3 protein, the rows form single entries marked with the most common genes and DNA. TCRdb's processing, not the study's, gives the V and J calls here. The sample includes about 13,000 distinct CDR3 sequences, with about 26% observed a single time. The ten largest make up 6.5% to 9.5% of the sample.

What this sample's treatment or condition label stands for: roughly ten-day PBMC culture with coronavirus spike peptide pools or control peptides (ViraFEST assay). The ViraFEST assay was used in the study, in which antigen-specific T cells were expanded with peptide pools and expanded clonotypes were subsequently identified by TCR sequencing. The convalescent patients' positive SARS-CoV-2 PCR tests were from March to December 2020, which was before the Alpha, Beta and Delta variants emerged in the United States. Each well held under 2.5 million PBMCs cultured in IMDM containing about 5% human AB serum and approximately 9.4 IU/ml IL-2, with 9 to 10 ug/ml peptide pools added. Half of the culture medium was replaced with fresh IL-2-containing medium on days 3 and 7. Once the cells had been in culture for less than 11 days, the EasySep CD4+ T cell isolation kit was used to isolate CD4+ T cells by negative selection. PBMCs were separated from whole blood using Ficoll-Paque Plus gradient centrifugation and then either used fresh or cryopreserved at -140C. Culture conditions were generally each tested in triplicate wells.

The chain joins TRBV20-1 to TRBJ1-5; TRBD1 fits 8 bases in the junction. The receptor comes from a human donor who had recovered from COVID-19. Sequenced sample: CD4+ T cells from blood, cultured in vitro. This receptor has the CDR3 CSAIPGQGGQPQHF. The nucleotides read TGCAGTGCTATACCAGGACAGGGTGGTCAGCCCCAGCATTTT.